Following are 23 T cell receptor beta chains from one sample sequenced in a study of post-analysis software for immune sequencing data. Which antigens these TCRs recognize remains unknown. Findings and caveats of the study: A handful of TRBV segments appeared more often in patients than in controls, and TRBV5-6, TRBV5-1 and TRBV20-1 were among these.

Unique molecular identifiers had been added to the TCR beta cDNA libraries. A single record per CDR3 protein comes from TCRdb applying MiXCR to the PCR reads. The sample contains hundreds of thousands of distinct CDR3 sequences, approximately 59% of which appear only once. The sequencing sample was made of blood. The receptors were gathered from a girl aged 2-9 years with multiple sclerosis.

This clonotype was observed a few times. The J gene is TRBJ2-7, the V gene TRBV12-3 or TRBV12-4; tentative D call: TRBD1 (6 bases). The CDR3 runs 12 residues. The ends were cut back, 2 bases at V and 5 bases at J, with 7 bases in the middle. CDR3 sequence: CASSLRGNEQYF. DNA for the CDR3: TGTGCCAGCAGTTTAAGGGGGAACGAGCAGTACTTC.

The rearrangement joins TRBV7-9 to TRBJ1-2; D is possibly TRBD1 (5 bases). The CDR3 is 16 amino acids. Germline CDR1 reads SEHNR; CDR2 reads FQNEAQ (reference sequence). V lost 0 bases and J lost 6, with 17 bases in between. The CDR3 protein is CASSLAPGGQGNGYTF. Here the CDR3 DNA reads TGTGCCAGCAGCTTAGCGCCCGGAGGGCAGGGAAATGGCTACACCTTC.

The rearrangement joins TRBV6-5 to TRBJ2-1, with TRBD2 matching 7 bases. V was clipped by 0 bases and J by 8 bases; unmatched bases: 7. The CDR3 has 15 amino acids. The germline V gene encodes CDR1 MNHEY and CDR2 SVGAGI. In nucleotides, the CDR3 is TGTGCCAGCAGTTACTCGGAGGCGGGGGTTCATGAGCAGTTCTTC. It translates to CASSYSEAGVHEQFF.

This clonotype was seen a few times. The V call is TRBV7-3, the J call TRBJ2-1; D possibly uses TRBD1 or TRBD2 (6 bases each). The CDR3 spans 15 residues. Germline loops: CDR1 SGHTA, CDR2 FQGTGA. V dropped 1 base and J dropped 4 bases, with 11 bases sitting between them. Written as DNA, the CDR3 is TGTGCCAGCAGCTTAAGCCCGGGGGCTTACAATGAGCAGTTCTTC. Protein sequence: CASSLSPGAYNEQFF. The complete variable domain, with remaining parts taken from reference TRBV7-3 and TRBJ2-1, reads GAGVSQTPSNKVTEKGKYVELRCDPISGHTALYWYRQSLGQGPEFLIYFQGTGAADDSGLPNDRFFAVRPEGSVSTLKIQRTERGDSAVYLCASSLSPGAYNEQFFGPGTRLTVL.

The chain has TRBV20-1 and TRBJ1-2; D remains unclear. This CDR3 contains 11 residues. The V end was cut by 6 bases, the J end by 3 bases, with 8 bases between. In germline, CDR1 is DFQATT, CDR2 SNEGSKA (reference sequence). For the CDR3, the DNA is TGCAGTGCGAGGACGGACTATGGCTACACCTTC. Translation: CSARTDYGYTF.

This CDR3 is CASSVGRRREETQYF. The CDR3 nucleotides read TGTGCCAGCAGCGTAGGTCGGAGGAGGGAAGAGACCCAGTACTTC. V and J are TRBV9 and TRBJ2-5; a possible D gene is TRBD2 (6 bases). V lost 0 bases and J lost 3, with 12 bases in between. Germline V gene sequence: CDR1 SGDLS, CDR2 YYNGEE. The CDR3 has 15 amino acids.

This CDR3 is CASSALPTGPVRQPQHF. The CDR3 DNA follows: TGTGCCAGCAGTGCCCTTCCTACAGGGCCGGTACGCCAGCCCCAGCATTTT. V and J are TRBV6-1 and TRBJ1-5, with a tentative D call TRBD1 (6 bases). The CDR3 has 17 residues. Trimming pared 4 bases from V and 7 bases from J, leaving 23 bases between. In germline, CDR1 is MNHNS, CDR2 SASEGT.

The chain combines TRBV10-3 with TRBJ1-1, with D perhaps TRBD1 (5 bases). V was trimmed by 4 bases and J by 7 bases, leaving 19 bases between them. The CDR3 runs 15 residues. Germline values: CDR1 ENHRY, CDR2 SYGVKD. This CDR3 is CAISATVGRGGEAFF. CDR3 in DNA: TGTGCCATCAGTGCTACAGTGGGAAGGGGAGGTGAAGCTTTCTTT.

This clonotype showed up just a few times. The J gene is TRBJ1-2, the V gene TRBV9; TRBD1 is a possible D gene (6 bases). CDR1 and CDR2 (germline): SGDLS, YYNGEE. The CDR3 is 16 amino acids. Trimming shortened V by 0 bases and J by 4 bases, and 16 bases separated the two germline ends. The CDR3 region has the DNA TGTGCCAGCAGCGTAGGGTGGGGGGGCGTGAGCTATGGCTACACCTTC. Translation gives CASSVGWGGVSYGYTF. Together with reference TRBV9 and TRBJ1-2, the CDR3 gives the full variable domain: DSGVTQTPKHLITATGQRVTLRCSPRSGDLSVYWYQQSLDQGLQFLIQYYNGEERAKGNILERFSAQQFPDLHSELNLSSLELGDSALYFCASSVGWGGVSYGYTFGSGTRLTVV.

CDR3 residues: CASSLRHLGNQYF. The CDR3 DNA is TGTGCCAGCAGCTTAAGACACTTGGGGAATCAGTACTTC. The gene calls are TRBV5-6 and TRBJ2-5; the D is unclear. V lost 2 bases to trimming and J lost 11 bases, with 16 bases between them. The CDR3 spans 13 residues. Germline V gene lookup returns CDR1 SGHDT and CDR2 YYEEEE.

This chain uses TRBV29-1 with TRBJ1-2; D is unresolved. The V end was cut by 1 base, the J end by 6 bases, with 12 bases between. Germline V gives CDR1 SQVTM, CDR2 ANQGSEA. The length of the CDR3 is 13 residues. CDR3: CSVEGPSPDGYTF. In nucleotides, the CDR3 is TGCAGCGTTGAAGGTCCCTCGCCGGATGGCTACACCTTC.

This clonotype showed up just a few times. The chain links TRBV7-6 to TRBJ2-3, with D possibly being TRBD1 or TRBD2 (5 bases each). Trimming removed 5 bases from V and 2 bases from J, with 11 bases in between. The germline CDR1 and CDR2 sequences are SGHVS and FNYEAQ. This CDR3 comprises 14 residues. In DNA form, the CDR3 reads TGTGCCAGCAGCCAGCGAGGGGTCACAGATACGCAGTATTTT. This encodes CASSQRGVTDTQYF.

This chain uses TRBV29-1 with TRBJ2-1; D ambiguous. The CDR3 totals 13 residues. Germline V gives CDR1 SQVTM, CDR2 ANQGSEA. V dropped 4 bases and J dropped 0 bases, with 7 bases sitting between them. The CDR3 DNA reads as TGCAGCGTTGGACTGCACTCCTACAATGAGCAGTTCTTC. The encoded protein is CSVGLHSYNEQFF.

V is TRBV12-5 and J is TRBJ1-2; weak D call: TRBD1 (5 bases). Germline V gene data show CDR1 as LGHNT and CDR2 as FRNRAP. Trimming shortened V by 0 bases and J by 2 bases, and 13 bases separated the two germline ends. CDR3 size: 16 residues. The CDR3 DNA sequence: TGTGCTAGTGGTTTGGTACGGGGGAAATTAAACTATGGCTACACCTTC. Encoded protein: CASGLVRGKLNYGYTF.

CDR3 nucleotide sequence: TGTGCCAGCAGCCGGGGGGGTACCTACAATGAGCAGTTCTTC. It specifies CASSRGGTYNEQFF. V is TRBV7-2 and J is TRBJ2-1; TRBD2 matches at 8 bases. Germline V lookup: CDR1 SGHTA, CDR2 FQGNSA. Trimming at V came to 5 bases and at J to 2 bases, leaving 2 bases not matched to a gene. The CDR3 is made up of 14 amino acids.

The chain recombines TRBV6-5 with TRBJ1-2; no firm D call. This CDR3 comprises 16 residues. Germline values: CDR1 MNHEY, CDR2 SVGAGI. V was shortened by 2 bases and J by 4 bases, with 17 bases between the two germline ends. Written as DNA, the CDR3 is TGTGCCAGCAGTTACCGGTTGGCGGTTACTACCTATGGCTACACCTTC. It encodes CASSYRLAVTTYGYTF.

CDR3 DNA sequence: TGCAGTGCACAGGACTTGCGGGAGACCCAGTACTTC. This gives the protein CSAQDLRETQYF. V and J are TRBV20-1 and TRBJ2-5; either TRBD1 or TRBD2 may fit D (5 bases each). This CDR3 comprises 12 residues. Per the germline V gene, CDR1 is DFQATT and CDR2 is SNEGSKA (reference sequence). Deletions cut 6 bases from V and 5 bases from J, with 13 bases between.

The chain couples TRBV7-2 to TRBJ1-2; no definite D call. This CDR3 region has 13 residues. Trimming took 5 bases from V and 0 from J, leaving 7 bases between them. The germline CDR1 and CDR2 sequences are SGHTA and FQGNSA. CDR3: CASSIDPNYGYTF. The CDR3 coding sequence is TGTGCCAGCAGCATAGATCCTAACTATGGCTACACCTTC.

The chain recombines TRBV28 with TRBJ2-5; TRBD2 might be the D (5 bases). V lost 4 bases, J lost 1 base, and 13 bases lay in between. Germline V gene lookup returns CDR1 MDHEN and CDR2 SYDVKM. This CDR3 contains 15 residues. The CDR3: CASSYPGSIQETQYF. CDR3 DNA: TGTGCCAGCAGTTACCCGGGATCAATCCAAGAGACCCAGTACTTC. Drawing the rest from reference TRBV28 and TRBJ2-5, the complete variable domain is DVKVTQSSRYLVKRTGEKVFLECVQDMDHENMFWYRQDPGLGLRLIYFSYDVKMKEKGDIPEGYSVSREKKERFSLILESASTNQTSMYLCASSYPGSIQETQYFGPGTRLLVL.

This clonotype was recorded a few times. V gene TRBV7-2 combines with J gene TRBJ2-4, with 8 bases identical to TRBD1. The J call may be faulty, since TRBJ2-7 better matches the DNA end. The length of the CDR3 is 14 residues. CDR1 and CDR2 from the germline V gene are SGHTA and FQGNSA. CDR3 region: CASRTGTGVYEQYF. DNA of the CDR3: TGTGCCAGCAGGACCGGGACAGGAGTCTACGAGCAGTACTTC.

The gene calls are TRBV20-1 and TRBJ2-7; D possibly uses TRBD1 or TRBD2 (5 bases each). Deletions cut 3 bases from V and 1 base from J, with 10 bases between. Per the germline V gene, CDR1 is DFQATT and CDR2 is SNEGSKA (reference sequence). This CDR3 spans 13 amino acids. CDR3 residues: CSARPRESYEQYF. The CDR3 nucleotides read TGCAGTGCTAGGCCCAGGGAGTCCTACGAGCAGTACTTC.

The rearrangement joins TRBV29-1 to TRBJ2-3, with D unclear. Germline assignment: CDR1 SQVTM and CDR2 ANQGSEA. Between the trimmed V and J ends, which lost 3 bases and 3 bases, there was a span of 13 bases. This CDR3 has 14 residues. CDR3 sequence (DNA): TGCAGCGTTGACCCCCCGGGCAAAACAGATACGCAGTATTTT. Its protein is CSVDPPGKTDTQYF.

V is TRBV10-3 and J is TRBJ2-3, with a possible D match to TRBD1 (6 bases). V shed 3 bases and J shed 0 bases, with 10 bases lying between them. The V gene's germline CDR1 is ENHRY and CDR2 SYGVKD. The CDR3 runs 15 residues. The CDR3 nucleotides are TGTGCCATCAGTGATGAGGGGGTGAGCACAGATACGCAGTATTTT. It yields the protein CAISDEGVSTDTQYF.